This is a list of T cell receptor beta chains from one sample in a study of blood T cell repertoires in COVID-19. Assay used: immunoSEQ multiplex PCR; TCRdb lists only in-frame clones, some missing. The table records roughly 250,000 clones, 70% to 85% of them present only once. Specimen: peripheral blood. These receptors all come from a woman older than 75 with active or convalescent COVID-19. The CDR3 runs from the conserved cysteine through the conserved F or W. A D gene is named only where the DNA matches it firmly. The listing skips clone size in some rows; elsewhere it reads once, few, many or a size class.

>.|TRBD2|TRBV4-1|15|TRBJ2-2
CASSFAGGGTGELFF
TGCGCCAGCAGCTTCGCGGGAGGTGGGACCGGGGAGCTGTTTTTT
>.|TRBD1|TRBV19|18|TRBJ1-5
CASSANRIRDRTNQPQHF
TGTGCCAGTAGTGCCAACCGAATAAGGGACAGGACCAATCAGCCCCAGCATTTT
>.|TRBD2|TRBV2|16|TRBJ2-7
CARGAGLAGTNYEQYF
TGTGCCAGGGGAGCGGGACTAGCGGGAACTAATTACGAGCAGTACTTC
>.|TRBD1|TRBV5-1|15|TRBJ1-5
CASSLGSTGNEPQHF
TGCGCCAGCAGCTTGGGTTCGACAGGGAATGAGCCCCAGCATTTT
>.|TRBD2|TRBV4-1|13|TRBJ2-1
CASSQDRGGLRFF
TGCGCCAGCAGCCAAGATCGCGGGGGTCTACGGTTCTTC
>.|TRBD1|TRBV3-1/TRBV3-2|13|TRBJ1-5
CASSRNRGQPQHF
TGTGCCAGCAGCCGCAACAGGGGTCAGCCCCAGCATTTT
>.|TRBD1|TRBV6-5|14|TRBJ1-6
CASKIQGNNSPLHF
TGTGCCAGCAAGATACAGGGGAATAATTCACCCCTCCACTTT
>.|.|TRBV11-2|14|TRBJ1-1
CASSFQGTNTEAFF
TGTGCCAGCAGCTTCCAGGGAACGAACACTGAAGCTTTCTTT
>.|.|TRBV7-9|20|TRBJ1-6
CASSTLPGHLPIQYNSPLHF
TGTGCCAGCAGCACCTTACCGGGACACCTTCCCATTCAATATAATTCACCCCTCCACTTT
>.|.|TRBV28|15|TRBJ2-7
CASSFDRTSSYEQYF
TGTGCCAGCAGTTTTGACAGGACCAGCTCCTACGAGCAGTACTTC
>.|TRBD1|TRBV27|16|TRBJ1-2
CASSPAPGQPGGGYTF
TGTGCCAGCAGTCCCGCCCCGGGACAGCCAGGGGGTGGCTACACCTTC
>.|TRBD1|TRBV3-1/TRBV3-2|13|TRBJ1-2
CASSFDRVYGYTF
TGTGCCAGCAGCTTCGACAGGGTCTATGGCTACACCTTC
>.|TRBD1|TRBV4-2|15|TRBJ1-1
CASRNLRGWDTEAFF
TGTGCCAGCAGGAATCTCAGGGGGTGGGACACTGAAGCTTTCTTT
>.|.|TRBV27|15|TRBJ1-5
CASSPPGYSNQPQHF
TGTGCCAGCAGCCCCCCAGGATATAGCAATCAGCCCCAGCATTTT
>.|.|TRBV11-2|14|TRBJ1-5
CASSLAPGDQPQHF
TGTGCCAGCAGCTTAGCGCCGGGGGATCAGCCCCAGCATTTT
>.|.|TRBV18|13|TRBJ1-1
CASSRIGNTEAFF
TGTGCCAGCTCACGCATCGGGAACACTGAAGCTTTCTTT
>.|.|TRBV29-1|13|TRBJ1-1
CSALTVRGAEAFF
TGCAGCGCCCTGACAGTCCGAGGCGCTGAAGCTTTCTTT
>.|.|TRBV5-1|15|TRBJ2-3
CASSFTGTSTDTQYF
TGCGCCAGCAGCTTCACCGGGACAAGCACAGATACGCAGTATTTT
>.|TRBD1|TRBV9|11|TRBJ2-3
CASSVTGAQYF
TGTGCCAGCAGCGTTACAGGGGCGCAGTATTTT
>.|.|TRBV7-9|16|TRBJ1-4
CASSLEWWKGYGKLFF
TGTGCCAGCAGCTTAGAATGGTGGAAGGGGTACGGAAAACTGTTTTTT
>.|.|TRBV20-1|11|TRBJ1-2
CSARRNRGYTF
TGCAGTGCCCGGAGAAACCGGGGCTACACCTTC
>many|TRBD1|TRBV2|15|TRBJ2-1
CASSRRTGQGNEQFF
TGTGCCAGCAGCCGTCGGACAGGGCAGGGCAATGAGCAGTTCTTC
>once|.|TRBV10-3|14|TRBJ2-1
CAISEYRESNEQFF
TGTGCCATCAGTGAGTATAGGGAGTCCAATGAGCAGTTCTTC
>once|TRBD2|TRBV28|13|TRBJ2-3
CATLAGATDTQYF
TGTGCCACCCTAGCGGGAGCGACAGATACGCAGTATTTT
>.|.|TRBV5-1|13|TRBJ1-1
CASSLVGATEAFF
TGCGCCAGCAGCTTGGTAGGGGCAACTGAAGCTTTCTTT
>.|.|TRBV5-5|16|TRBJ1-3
CASSFQTGTSGNTIYF
TGTGCCAGCAGCTTCCAAACAGGGACCTCTGGAAACACCATATATTTT